This TCR beta chain stems from a study of shared clonotypes between healthy human individuals. Background on the study: Per-donor plates numbered three CD4 naive, three CD4 memory, two CD8 naive and one CD8 memory.

Sorted-subset replicate PCRs used about 190 ng of genomic DNA. This amount corresponded to 25,000 to 30,000 T cell genomes. Here immunoSEQ multiplex PCR was the method, and the copy in TCRdb shows in-frame clones only, minus some. This sample carries a few million clones, 85% to 95% of them seen once, and the ten largest clones take more than 0.35%. V lost 2 bases and J lost 1; bases outside the gene matches: 5. In germline, CDR1 is MDHEN, CDR2 SYDVKM. This CDR3 comprises 15 residues. This TCR was sampled from a man between 18 and 35 years old in good health. Some clones in this sample may be carry-over from other donors' samples. Sequencing used naive CD4+ T cells from PBMCs. Subset reported: CD45RA+ positively selected. The chain links TRBV28 to TRBJ2-7, with TRBD1 matching 7 bases. The CDR3 region has the DNA TGTGCCAGCAGTTTAGGACAGGCGGTATCCTACGAGCAGTACTTC. Translating gives CASSLGQAVSYEQYF.